This record concerns one TCR beta chain sequence. Its specificity is not known. Cultured CD4+ T cell DNA underwent sequencing with the Oncomine TCR Beta short-read assay. TCRdb re-called the PCR reads with MiXCR, one entry per CDR3 protein. The sample has about 15,000 distinct CDR3 sequences; around 38% are singletons. The record originates from a study of vaccination and CD4 T cells after COVID-19. Trimming took 5 bases from V and 1 from J, leaving 21 bases between them. The CDR3 spans 18 residues. Germline lookup yields CDR1 SGHTA and CDR2 FQGNSA. Documented treatment: approximately nine-day PBMC culture with coronavirus spike peptide pools or control peptides (ViraFEST assay). Each of days 3 and 7 saw half the medium replaced by fresh IL-2 medium.

The specimen sequenced was cultured CD4+ T cells from blood. This clonotype was obtained from a human donor with COVID-19. This chain connects TRBV7-2 to TRBJ2-4; D may correspond to TRBD1 or TRBD2 (5 bases each). CDR3 nucleotides: TGTGCCAGCAGCGGCCCAGTGTCGGGGCGTCAGGCCAAAAACATTCAGTACTTC. It yields the protein CASSGPVSGRQAKNIQYF.